Each of the 22 T cell receptor beta chains below was sequenced from the same sample in a study of cytomegalovirus exposure and HLA in healthy donors. 60 Vbeta and 13 Jbeta primers were used in PCR. Libraries were prepared by immunoSEQ multiplex PCR; TCRdb keeps only in-frame clonotypes and omits some of them. This table holds some 140,000 clones, 80% found once. Input material: PBMCs. The source is a man younger than 45 in good health.

The J gene is TRBJ2-7, the V gene TRBV28; 7 bases are a match to TRBD2. Germline V gene data show CDR1 as MDHEN and CDR2 as SYDVKM. The length of the CDR3 is 15 residues. J gave up 4 bases and V 4 bases, and 10 bases lay outside the gene matches. CDR3 bases: TGTGCCAGCAGTTCCCCTACTAGCGTAGCATACGAGCAGTACTTC. Translation gives CASSSPTSVAYEQYF.

The J gene is TRBJ2-3, the V gene TRBV30; 10 positions match TRBD2. The CDR3 runs to 15 residues. CDR1 and CDR2 (germline): GTSNPN, SVGIG (reference sequence). The J segment lost 5 bases and the V segment lost 2 bases, leaving 7 bases of the junction unmatched. CDR3 coding DNA: TGTGCCTGGAGTCGAGCGGGAGGGGCCGTAGATACGCAGTATTTT. As protein: CAWSRAGGAVDTQYF.

The rearrangement joins TRBV7-3 to TRBJ2-5; D is perhaps TRBD2 (6 bases). Trimming removed 3 bases at V and 5 bases at J, with 13 bases between. CDR3 length equals 14 residues. The germline CDR1 and CDR2 sequences are SGHTA and FQGTGA. The CDR3 DNA is TGTGCCAGCAGCTTGGGGGGAGTCAAGGAGACCCAGTACTTC. Amino acid sequence: CASSLGGVKETQYF.

The rearrangement links TRBV7-8 to TRBJ2-6; 8 bases fit TRBD1. This CDR3 is built from 15 residues. Germline CDR1 SGHVS, CDR2 FQNEAQ. J was trimmed by 2 bases and V by 11 bases; bases with no gene match: 8. The CDR3 is CAGRQGRAGANVLTF. The CDR3 DNA follows: TGTGCCGGAAGACAGGGGCGAGCTGGGGCCAACGTCCTGACTTTC.

The chain is built from TRBV7-3 and TRBJ2-3, with a weak D call TRBD1 (8 bases). This CDR3 has 15 amino acids. V lost 5 bases and J 4 bases, leaving 16 bases between the germline ends. Germline V lookup: CDR1 SGHTA, CDR2 FQGTGA. The CDR3 nucleotides are TGTGCCAGCAGCCCAACAGGGGGGGACGCAGATACGCAGTATTTT. Translation gives CASSPTGGDADTQYF.

The V call is TRBV2, the J call TRBJ2-1; D may be TRBD2 (6 bases). Per germline, CDR1 SNHLY and CDR2 FYNNEI. V shed 2 bases and J shed 6 bases, with 20 bases lying between them. The CDR3 has 17 amino acids. CDR3 loop: CASSESLGRDLGNEQFF. The CDR3 bases are TGTGCCAGCAGTGAATCCCTAGGGCGGGACCTCGGCAATGAGCAGTTCTTC.

This clone was picked up a small number of times. The rearrangement uses TRBV27 and TRBJ2-5; possible D gene TRBD2, 5 bases. With 7 bases removed from V and 5 bases from J, the gap between germline ends came to 14 bases. The germline V gene encodes CDR1 MNHEY and CDR2 SMNVEV (reference sequence). This CDR3 comprises 13 residues. Written as DNA, the CDR3 is TGTGCCAGCACCAACGCGGGCCGGGAGACCCAGTACTTC. As protein: CASTNAGRETQYF.

This rearrangement joins TRBV19 to TRBJ2-7; 7 bases line up with TRBD2. CDR1 LNHDA and CDR2 SQIVND come from the germline V gene (reference sequence). The CDR3 loop spans 15 amino acids. Trimming cost V 5 bases and J 4 bases; bases outside gene matches: 11. Written as DNA, the CDR3 is TGTGCCAGTAGTCCGACATTAGCGGGCTATTACGAGCAGTACTTC. Encoded protein: CASSPTLAGYYEQYF. Full variable domain (missing parts from reference TRBV19 and TRBJ2-7): DGGITQSPKYLFRKEGQNVTLSCEQNLNHDAMYWYRQDPGQGLRLIYYSQIVNDFQKGDIAEGYSVSREKKESFPLTVTSAQKNPTAFYLCASSPTLAGYYEQYFGPGTRLTVT.

The CDR3 nucleotides read TGCAGCGTCCGGGACTGGGGAGAGACCCAGTACTTC. This gives the protein CSVRDWGETQYF. This sequence joins TRBV29-1 and TRBJ2-5; perhaps TRBD2 as D (6 bases). This CDR3 spans 12 amino acids. Germline V gives CDR1 SQVTM, CDR2 ANQGSEA. The V gene lost 6 bases and the J gene lost 4 bases, with 12 bases spanning the gap. Using reference TRBV29-1 and TRBJ2-5 for the parts outside the CDR3, the full variable domain is SAVISQKPSRDICQRGTSLTIQCQVDSQVTMMFWYRQQPGQSLTLIATANQGSEATYESGFVIDKFPISRPNLTFSTLTVSNMSPEDSSIYLCSVRDWGETQYFGPGTRLLVL.

The J gene is TRBJ1-2, the V gene TRBV18; no reliable D call. The V gene lost 1 base and the J gene lost 0 bases, with 9 bases spanning the gap. The CDR3 runs to 15 residues. Germline loops: CDR1 KGHSH, CDR2 LQKENI. In DNA form, the CDR3 reads TGTGCCAGCTCACCACGAGTAGCCACTAACTATGGCTACACCTTC. As protein: CASSPRVATNYGYTF.

The chain is built from TRBV5-6 and TRBJ1-3; D is undetermined. Germline assignment: CDR1 SGHDT and CDR2 YYEEEE. Trimming took 3 bases from V and 7 from J, leaving 14 bases between them. CDR3 size: 14 residues. The CDR3 region has the DNA TGTGCCAGCAGCTGGGGTGACGGCGGGAACACCATATATTTT. This codes for CASSWGDGGNTIYF. Full variable domain (remainder filled in from reference TRBV5-6 and TRBJ1-3): DAGVTQSPTHLIKTRGQQVTLRCSPKSGHDTVSWYQQALGQGPQFIFQYYEEEERQRGNFPDRFSGHQFPNYSSELNVNALLLGDSALYLCASSWGDGGNTIYFGEGSWLTVV.

This clone was seen a handful of times. The CDR3 DNA sequence: TGTGCCAGCACTACAGGGATCTCTGGGGCCAACGTCCTGACTTTC. This gives the protein CASTTGISGANVLTF. The chain employs TRBV28 and TRBJ2-6, with D possibly being TRBD1 (6 bases). Looked up from germline, CDR1 is MDHEN and CDR2 is SYDVKM. V was clipped by 7 bases and J by 0 bases, with 10 bases between them. This CDR3 has 15 residues. Complete variable domain (other parts from reference TRBV28 and TRBJ2-6): DVKVTQSSRYLVKRTGEKVFLECVQDMDHENMFWYRQDPGLGLRLIYFSYDVKMKEKGDIPEGYSVSREKKERFSLILESASTNQTSMYLCASTTGISGANVLTFGAGSRLTVL.

V is TRBV29-1 and J is TRBJ2-3; D is ambiguous. Trimming stripped 4 bases from V and 2 bases from J, with 7 bases between. CDR1 and CDR2 (germline): SQVTM, ANQGSEA. This CDR3 contains 12 residues. The CDR3 DNA reads TGCAGCGTTGCCCCTTCCACAGATACGCAGTATTTT. It yields the protein CSVAPSTDTQYF.

The chain carries TRBV7-9 and TRBJ2-5; 7 bases line up with TRBD1. The better agreement between TRBJ2-7 and the DNA end casts doubt on the J call. The germline gives CDR1 SEHNR, CDR2 FQNEAQ (reference sequence). The CDR3 totals 14 residues. CDR3 sequence reads: CASSRDSVVYEQYF. The CDR3 bases are TGTGCCAGCAGCCGGGACAGCGTGGTCTACGAGCAGTACTTC.

The V call is TRBV7-9, the J call TRBJ2-7; D possibly corresponds to TRBD1 (7 bases). Germline loops: CDR1 SEHNR, CDR2 FQNEAQ (reference sequence). Trimming shortened V by 6 bases and J by 0 bases, and 15 bases separated the two germline ends. The CDR3 totals 15 residues. The CDR3 loop is CASRGGTESSYEQYF. DNA of the CDR3: TGTGCCAGCAGAGGGGGGACAGAGAGCTCCTACGAGCAGTACTTC. The full variable domain, rest sourced from reference TRBV7-9 and TRBJ2-7, is DTGVSQNPRHKITKRGQNVTFRCDPISEHNRLYWYRQTLGQGPEFLTYFQNEAQLEKSRLLSDRFSAERPKGSFSTLEIQRTEQGDSAMYLCASRGGTESSYEQYFGPGTRLTVT.

This clone was seen once. The chain links TRBV28 to TRBJ2-7, with D perhaps matching TRBD1 (6 bases). With 7 bases removed from V and 2 bases from J, the gap between germline ends came to 15 bases. The CDR3 sequence is 14 residues long. Germline CDR1 is MDHEN and CDR2 is SYDVKM. The CDR3 DNA reads as TGTGCCAGCACCCTAGGGACACAAACCTACGAGCAGTACTTC. Encoded protein: CASTLGTQTYEQYF.

The V call is TRBV6-5, the J call TRBJ2-1, with a tentative D call TRBD2 (6 bases). This CDR3 is 13 amino acids long. Trimming pared 1 base from V and 9 bases from J, leaving 10 bases between. The germline V gene encodes CDR1 MNHEY and CDR2 SVGAGI. This CDR3 is CASSYYTSSEQFF. The CDR3 DNA reads TGTGCCAGCAGTTACTACACTAGCAGTGAGCAGTTCTTC.

This chain connects TRBV5-1 to TRBJ2-3; no reliable D call. The germline V gene has CDR1 SGHRS and CDR2 YFSETQ. V shed 5 bases and J shed 2 bases, with 15 bases lying between them. The CDR3 runs 15 residues. The CDR3 loop reads CASSTRGEFTDTQYF. CDR3 nucleotides: TGCGCCAGCAGTACTCGCGGCGAATTCACAGATACGCAGTATTTT.

V usage is TRBV4-2 and J usage is TRBJ1-2, with 8 positions matching TRBD1. Germline V lookup: CDR1 LGHNA, CDR2 YNFKEQ. The CDR3 contains 17 residues. V shed 0 bases and J 2 bases; nucleotides not matched to a gene: 8. For the CDR3, the DNA is TGTGCCAGCAGCCAAGAGTGGATACAGGGGGTCAACTATGGCTACACCTTC. This sequence encodes CASSQEWIQGVNYGYTF.

This clone was counted a few times. The J gene is TRBJ2-7, the V gene TRBV19; D is perhaps TRBD2 (5 bases). V lost 1 base, J lost 5 bases, and 12 bases lay in between. The CDR3 length is 14 residues. Germline CDR1 reads LNHDA; CDR2 reads SQIVND (reference sequence). The CDR3 loop reads CASSIGRSRDEQYF. CDR3 bases: TGTGCCAGTAGTATAGGGAGGTCGAGGGACGAGCAGTACTTC. Full variable domain (outside the CDR3, taken from reference TRBV19 and TRBJ2-7): DGGITQSPKYLFRKEGQNVTLSCEQNLNHDAMYWYRQDPGQGLRLIYYSQIVNDFQKGDIAEGYSVSREKKESFPLTVTSAQKNPTAFYLCASSIGRSRDEQYFGPGTRLTVT.

The CDR3 spells CASYPSAGGGTDTQYF. The CDR3 coding sequence is TGTGCCAGCTACCCTTCTGCGGGAGGGGGGACAGATACGCAGTATTTT. The rearrangement links TRBV28 to TRBJ2-3, with 9 bases lining up with TRBD2. CDR3 length equals 16 residues. V shed 8 bases and J 3 bases; nucleotides not matched to a gene: 12. The germline gives CDR1 MDHEN, CDR2 SYDVKM.

This chain uses TRBV29-1 with TRBJ1-1; possible D gene TRBD1, 6 bases. Germline CDR1 SQVTM, CDR2 ANQGSEA. CDR3 length: 9 amino acids. The V end was cut by 6 bases, the J end by 8 bases, with 7 bases between. CDR3 loop: CSVGQEAFF. The CDR3 nucleotides are TGCAGCGTAGGACAGGAAGCTTTCTTT.